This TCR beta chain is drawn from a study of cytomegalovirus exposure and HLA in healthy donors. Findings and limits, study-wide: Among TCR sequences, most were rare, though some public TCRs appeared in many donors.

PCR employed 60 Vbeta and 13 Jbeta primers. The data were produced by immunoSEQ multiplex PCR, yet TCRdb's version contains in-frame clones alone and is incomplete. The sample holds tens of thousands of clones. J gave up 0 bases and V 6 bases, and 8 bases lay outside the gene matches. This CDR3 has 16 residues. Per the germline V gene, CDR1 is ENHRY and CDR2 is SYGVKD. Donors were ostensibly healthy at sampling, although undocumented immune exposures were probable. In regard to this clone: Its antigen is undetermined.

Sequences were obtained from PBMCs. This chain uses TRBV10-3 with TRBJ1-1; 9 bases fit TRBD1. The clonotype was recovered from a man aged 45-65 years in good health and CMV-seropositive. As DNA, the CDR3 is TGTGCCATCAGGGCCGGACAGGGGATGGTGAACACTGAAGCTTTCTTT. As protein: CAIRAGQGMVNTEAFF.